The rows below give T cell receptor beta chains drawn from one sample of a study of blood T cell repertoires in COVID-19. Method: immunoSEQ multiplex PCR; TCRdb's copy keeps in-frame clones and lacks some. The sample includes about 230,000 clones, 65% to 90% seen only once; the top ten take 5.1%. The material sequenced was peripheral blood. The receptors were sampled from a man aged 50-59 years with COVID-19, enrolled during active disease. Both conserved end residues are part of each CDR3. The D gene is left open where the match is weak. Where a row states a size, it is once, few, many or the class of an expanded clone; other rows omit it.

clone size: .
D gene: .
CDR3 length: 13
J gene: TRBJ2-1
V gene: TRBV2
CDR3 DNA: TGTGCCAGCAGGCAAGAAGACCCGACTAGGGAGTTCTTC
CDR3 protein: CASRQEDPTREFF

clone size: .
D gene: TRBD1
CDR3 length: 16
J gene: TRBJ2-5
V gene: TRBV19
CDR3 DNA: TGTGCCAGTAGTATACGGAGGACAGGGGGCCTTGAGACCCAGTACTTC
CDR3 protein: CASSIRRTGGLETQYF

clone size: .
D gene: TRBD1
CDR3 length: 16
J gene: TRBJ1-1
V gene: TRBV19
CDR3 DNA: TGTGCCAGTAGTATGTTCGGGGACAGGCCGAACACTGAAGCTTTCTTT
CDR3 protein: CASSMFGDRPNTEAFF

clone size: .
D gene: TRBD2
CDR3 length: 14
J gene: TRBJ2-3
V gene: TRBV10-3
CDR3 DNA: TGTGCCATCAGAGCGGGGGGCGGGGGAGATACGCAGTATTTT
CDR3 protein: CAIRAGGGGDTQYF

clone size: once
D gene: .
CDR3 length: 16
J gene: TRBJ1-5
V gene: TRBV3-1/TRBV3-2
CDR3 DNA: TGTGCCAGCAGCCAAGGGGCCGGGGGGCTCAATCAGCCCCAGCATTTT
CDR3 protein: CASSQGAGGLNQPQHF

clone size: .
D gene: TRBD1
CDR3 length: 16
J gene: TRBJ1-2
V gene: TRBV10-3
CDR3 DNA: TGTGCCATCAGGACCGGGACAGGTCTTGGTAACTATGGCTACACCTTC
CDR3 protein: CAIRTGTGLGNYGYTF

clone size: .
D gene: .
CDR3 length: 17
J gene: TRBJ1-1
V gene: TRBV4-1
CDR3 DNA: TGCGCCAGCAGCCAAGATCCTCCTGCGGTGTCGAACACTGAAGCTTTCTTT
CDR3 protein: CASSQDPPAVSNTEAFF

clone size: .
D gene: .
CDR3 length: 15
J gene: TRBJ1-5
V gene: TRBV28
CDR3 DNA: TGTGCCAGCAGGGGGGGGTCGGGGAACAATCAGCCCCAGCATTTT
CDR3 protein: CASRGGSGNNQPQHF

clone size: .
D gene: TRBD1
CDR3 length: 18
J gene: TRBJ2-5
V gene: TRBV9
CDR3 DNA: TGTGCCAGCAGCGTAGCGGCAGGGGGCCTCATTCCCACAGAGACCCAGTACTTC
CDR3 protein: CASSVAAGGLIPTETQYF

clone size: few
D gene: TRBD1
CDR3 length: 16
J gene: TRBJ1-5
V gene: TRBV27
CDR3 DNA: TGTGCCAGCAGTTTATCAGGGACAGCAAGCAATCAGCCCCAGCATTTT
CDR3 protein: CASSLSGTASNQPQHF

clone size: .
D gene: TRBD1
CDR3 length: 17
J gene: TRBJ1-3
V gene: TRBV9
CDR3 DNA: TGTGCCAGCAGCGTAGGGGCAGGGGGGAACTCTGGAAACACCATATATTTT
CDR3 protein: CASSVGAGGNSGNTIYF

clone size: .
D gene: .
CDR3 length: 14
J gene: TRBJ1-1
V gene: TRBV2
CDR3 DNA: TGTGCCAGCAGTCGGACAGTCGGCGGCACTGAAGCTTTCTTT
CDR3 protein: CASSRTVGGTEAFF

clone size: once
D gene: .
CDR3 length: 15
J gene: TRBJ1-1
V gene: TRBV30
CDR3 DNA: TGTGCCTGGATTCAAAAAGGGGAAATCAACACTGAAGCTTTCTTT
CDR3 protein: CAWIQKGEINTEAFF

clone size: once
D gene: TRBD1
CDR3 length: 16
J gene: TRBJ2-4
V gene: TRBV2
CDR3 DNA: TGTGCCAGCACTCGAGGGCAGGGGGCGCCCAAAAACATTCAGTACTTC
CDR3 protein: CASTRGQGAPKNIQYF

clone size: once
D gene: TRBD1
CDR3 length: 15
J gene: TRBJ2-5
V gene: TRBV29-1
CDR3 DNA: TGCAGCGTTGGGGGGGACAGGGCGGATTTGGAGACCCAGTACTTC
CDR3 protein: CSVGGDRADLETQYF

clone size: .
D gene: TRBD1
CDR3 length: 14
J gene: TRBJ1-2
V gene: TRBV30
CDR3 DNA: TGTGCCTGGACCCGGATGGGACAGGAGGGTGGCTACACCTTC
CDR3 protein: CAWTRMGQEGGYTF

clone size: .
D gene: .
CDR3 length: 14
J gene: TRBJ1-5
V gene: TRBV28
CDR3 DNA: TGTGCCAGCAGTTTCCTGAGTAGCAATCAGCCCCAGCATTTT
CDR3 protein: CASSFLSSNQPQHF

clone size: .
D gene: TRBD1
CDR3 length: 15
J gene: TRBJ2-2
V gene: TRBV9
CDR3 DNA: TGTGCCAGCAGTGGCCAGGGGGCAGGCACCGGGGAGCTGTTTTTT
CDR3 protein: CASSGQGAGTGELFF

clone size: .
D gene: TRBD1
CDR3 length: 16
J gene: TRBJ1-3
V gene: TRBV15
CDR3 DNA: TGTGCCACCAGCAGCAGACAGGGTGGTGCTGGAAACACCATATATTTT
CDR3 protein: CATSSRQGGAGNTIYF

clone size: .
D gene: TRBD1
CDR3 length: 17
J gene: TRBJ2-1
V gene: TRBV7-8
CDR3 DNA: TGTGCCAGCAGCTTAGCCTCCATAGGGGGCAAAAACAATGAGCAGTTCTTC
CDR3 protein: CASSLASIGGKNNEQFF

clone size: few
D gene: .
CDR3 length: 15
J gene: TRBJ1-2
V gene: TRBV14
CDR3 DNA: TGTGCCAGCAGCCAAGCTGGCACGGAGGGTCGTGGCTACACCTTC
CDR3 protein: CASSQAGTEGRGYTF

clone size: .
D gene: TRBD1
CDR3 length: 15
J gene: TRBJ1-1
V gene: TRBV5-5
CDR3 DNA: TGTGCCAGCAGCGGCCGGACAGGGTCGGACACTGAAGCTTTCTTT
CDR3 protein: CASSGRTGSDTEAFF

clone size: many
D gene: .
CDR3 length: 11
J gene: TRBJ2-2
V gene: TRBV12-3/TRBV12-4
CDR3 DNA: TGTGCCAGCAGTTTTTACGGGGAGCTGTTTTTT
CDR3 protein: CASSFYGELFF

clone size: .
D gene: TRBD2
CDR3 length: 16
J gene: TRBJ2-3
V gene: TRBV14
CDR3 DNA: TGTGCCAGCAGCCAAGCTTTAGCGGGGGGCCCCGATACGCAGTATTTT
CDR3 protein: CASSQALAGGPDTQYF

clone size: .
D gene: .
CDR3 length: 14
J gene: TRBJ2-4
V gene: TRBV11-2
CDR3 DNA: TGTGCCAGCAGCTACGGGCACAGGGTAAACATTCAGTACTTC
CDR3 protein: CASSYGHRVNIQYF

clone size: .
D gene: .
CDR3 length: 15
J gene: TRBJ1-6
V gene: TRBV27
CDR3 DNA: TGTGCCAGCAGTTTAACAGGGAGTTGGAGTTCACCCCTCCACTTT
CDR3 protein: CASSLTGSWSSPLHF

clone size: .
D gene: TRBD1
CDR3 length: 16
J gene: TRBJ1-6
V gene: TRBV19
CDR3 DNA: TGTGCCAGTAGTATAAGGGCAGGGGGCAGTTATTCACCCCTCCACTTT
CDR3 protein: CASSIRAGGSYSPLHF

clone size: .
D gene: TRBD2
CDR3 length: 16
J gene: TRBJ2-5
V gene: TRBV7-2
CDR3 DNA: TGTGCCAGCAGCCCAATGAGAGCGGGGGGGCGTCAGACCCAGTACTTC
CDR3 protein: CASSPMRAGGRQTQYF

clone size: .
D gene: TRBD1
CDR3 length: 16
J gene: TRBJ1-1
V gene: TRBV6-1
CDR3 DNA: TGTGCCAGCAGTGTCGACAGGGGGGGCCTGAACACTGAAGCTTTCTTT
CDR3 protein: CASSVDRGGLNTEAFF

clone size: .
D gene: .
CDR3 length: 12
J gene: TRBJ2-5
V gene: TRBV29-1
CDR3 DNA: TGCAGCGTTGGAGACCGGCGGGGGACCCAGTACTTC
CDR3 protein: CSVGDRRGTQYF

clone size: few
D gene: .
CDR3 length: 14
J gene: TRBJ1-1
V gene: TRBV7-9
CDR3 DNA: TGTGCCAGCAGCACCGGGTCTGGCGGCACTGAAGCTTTCTTT
CDR3 protein: CASSTGSGGTEAFF

clone size: .
D gene: TRBD2
CDR3 length: 17
J gene: TRBJ2-7
V gene: TRBV6-4
CDR3 DNA: TGTGCCAGCAGTGACCGGACTAGCGGGGGGGCGGCCTACGAGCAGTACTTC
CDR3 protein: CASSDRTSGGAAYEQYF

clone size: .
D gene: .
CDR3 length: 13
J gene: TRBJ2-5
V gene: TRBV10-3
CDR3 DNA: TGTGCCACTACCCCGGGGGAGGTAGAGACCCAGTACTTC
CDR3 protein: CATTPGEVETQYF

clone size: .
D gene: .
CDR3 length: 15
J gene: TRBJ2-1
V gene: TRBV11-3
CDR3 DNA: TGTGCCAGCAGCGCGGGCCCAGTCTCCTACAATGAGCAGTTCTTC
CDR3 protein: CASSAGPVSYNEQFF

clone size: .
D gene: .
CDR3 length: 13
J gene: TRBJ2-5
V gene: TRBV28
CDR3 DNA: TGTGCCGTGGGCGGGGTAGGGCAAGAGACCCAGTACTTC
CDR3 protein: CAVGGVGQETQYF

clone size: .
D gene: TRBD1
CDR3 length: 15
J gene: TRBJ1-1
V gene: TRBV4-3
CDR3 DNA: TGCGCCAGCAGCCAAGGTAGGGACAGCGGCACTGAAGCTTTCTTT
CDR3 protein: CASSQGRDSGTEAFF

clone size: .
D gene: .
CDR3 length: 14
J gene: TRBJ2-1
V gene: TRBV5-4
CDR3 DNA: TGTGCCAGCAGATCAAGGGGTCTACTCAATGAGCAGTTCTTC
CDR3 protein: CASRSRGLLNEQFF

clone size: few
D gene: TRBD1
CDR3 length: 12
J gene: TRBJ2-1
V gene: TRBV30
CDR3 DNA: TGTGCCTGGAGGAGAGGGGGCGGTGAGCAGTTCTTC
CDR3 protein: CAWRRGGGEQFF

clone size: .
D gene: .
CDR3 length: 13
J gene: TRBJ1-1
V gene: TRBV6-5
CDR3 DNA: TGTGCCAGCAAACAGACTATGAACACTGAAGCTTTCTTT
CDR3 protein: CASKQTMNTEAFF

clone size: .
D gene: .
CDR3 length: 13
J gene: TRBJ1-1
V gene: TRBV2
CDR3 DNA: TGTGCCAGCAGCCGGTCCATGAACACTGAAGCTTTCTTT
CDR3 protein: CASSRSMNTEAFF

clone size: once
D gene: TRBD1
CDR3 length: 17
J gene: TRBJ2-2
V gene: TRBV14
CDR3 DNA: TGTGCCAGCAGCCAGGGGCCAGGGGGCCCAAACACCGGGGAGCTGTTTTTT
CDR3 protein: CASSQGPGGPNTGELFF

clone size: .
D gene: .
CDR3 length: 15
J gene: TRBJ2-3
V gene: TRBV6-5
CDR3 DNA: TGTGCCAGCCTCCCGGAGGATGGCCGGCCAGATACGCAGTATTTT
CDR3 protein: CASLPEDGRPDTQYF

clone size: .
D gene: .
CDR3 length: 13
J gene: TRBJ1-2
V gene: TRBV5-4
CDR3 DNA: TGTGCCAGCAGCCCCCCGGGATTGGATGGCTACACCTTC
CDR3 protein: CASSPPGLDGYTF

clone size: .
D gene: .
CDR3 length: 15
J gene: TRBJ2-6
V gene: TRBV4-1
CDR3 DNA: TGCGCCAGCAGCCCAAGTAGCTCTGGGGCCAACGTCCTGACTTTC
CDR3 protein: CASSPSSSGANVLTF